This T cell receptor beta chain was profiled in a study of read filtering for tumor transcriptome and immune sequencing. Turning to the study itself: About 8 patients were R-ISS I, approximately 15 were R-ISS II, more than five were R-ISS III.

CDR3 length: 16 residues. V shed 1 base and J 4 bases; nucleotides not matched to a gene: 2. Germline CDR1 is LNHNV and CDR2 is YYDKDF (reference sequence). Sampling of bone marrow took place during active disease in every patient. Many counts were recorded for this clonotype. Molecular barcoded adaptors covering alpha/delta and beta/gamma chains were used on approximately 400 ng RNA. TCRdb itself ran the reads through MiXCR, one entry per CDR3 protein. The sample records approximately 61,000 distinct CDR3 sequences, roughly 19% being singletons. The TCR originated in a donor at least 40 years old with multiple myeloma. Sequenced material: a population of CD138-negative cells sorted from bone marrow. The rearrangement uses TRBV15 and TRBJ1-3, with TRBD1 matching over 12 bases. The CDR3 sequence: CATSRAGQGAGNTIYF. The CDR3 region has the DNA TGTGCCACCAGCAGAGCGGGACAGGGGGCCGGAAACACCATATATTTT.